Shown below are 5 T cell receptor beta chains from a single sample sequenced in a study of T cell changes during pregnancy in multiple sclerosis. The data were produced by immunoSEQ multiplex PCR, yet TCRdb's version contains in-frame clones alone and is incomplete. The data contain tens of thousands of clones, 90% to 95% of them seen just once; the ten biggest clones take up just over 2.5%. This specimen consisted of CD8+ T cells from peripheral blood mononuclear cells, obtained after pregnancy. These receptors were taken from a female donor with multiple sclerosis, enrolled in a pregnancy study.

The genes are TRBV5-6 and TRBJ1-2; 7 nucleotides match TRBD1. The CDR3 runs 14 residues. CDR1 and CDR2 from the germline V gene are SGHDT and YYEEEE. The junction had 6 bases not matched to a gene; V was cut back by 4 bases and J by 3 bases. DNA for the CDR3: TGTGCCAGCAGCACAGTCCAGGGGGACTATGGCTACACCTTC. Translated, it gives CASSTVQGDYGYTF.

The chain couples TRBV28 to TRBJ2-2; D may be TRBD1 (8 bases). Germline loops: CDR1 MDHEN, CDR2 SYDVKM. The CDR3 spans 12 residues. V gave up 11 bases and J gave up 5 bases, with 12 bases separating them. This chain's CDR3 is CAEQGGTGELFF. In DNA, the CDR3 is TGTGCCGAACAGGGGGGGACCGGGGAGCTGTTTTTT.

The chain couples TRBV27 to TRBJ1-2; D might be TRBD1 (5 bases). The length of the CDR3 is 13 residues. Between the trimmed V and J ends, which lost 2 bases and 8 bases, there was a span of 12 bases. Germline V lookup: CDR1 MNHEY, CDR2 SMNVEV (reference sequence). Here the CDR3 reads CASSLRGSTGYTF. The CDR3 DNA reads as TGTGCCAGCAGTTTAAGGGGTTCGACGGGCTACACCTTC.

The DNA for the CDR3 is TGTGCCAGCAGCGTAGATCCGGACGGGAGTGGGAATGAGCAGTTCTTC. The encoded protein is CASSVDPDGSGNEQFF. The chain employs TRBV9 and TRBJ2-1; TRBD2 is a possible D gene (6 bases). The CDR3 length is 16 residues. Per germline, CDR1 SGDLS and CDR2 YYNGEE. V was pared by 0 bases and J by 7 bases, with 17 bases between.

The gene calls are TRBV27 and TRBJ1-4; the D is unclear. With 2 bases removed from V and 10 bases from J, the gap between germline ends came to 8 bases. The CDR3 length is 12 residues. Per germline, CDR1 MNHEY and CDR2 SMNVEV (reference sequence). The CDR3 here is CASSLGSGKLFF. CDR3 DNA: TGTGCCAGCAGTTTAGGATCAGGAAAACTGTTTTTT.